What follows is one T cell receptor beta chain and its context. The antigen is undetermined. Some clones are missing from TCRdb's copy, which holds only in-frame ones; the method was immunoSEQ multiplex PCR. The sample includes about 800,000 clones, 90% to 98% of them seen just once. The sample is drawn from a study of shared clonotypes between healthy human individuals. Study-wide context: Serving as donors were two women and a few men, whose ages spanned 18 to 49. Plates per donor: three CD4 naive, three CD4 memory, two CD8 naive, one CD8 memory.

Study observations and caveats: The study generally estimated greater richness for naive than memory subsets. Sorted-subset sequencing was shown by rarefaction to be incomplete despite large depth.

The length of the CDR3 is 13 residues. The germline gives CDR1 SGHDT, CDR2 YYEEEE. The junction had 6 bases not matched to a gene; V was cut back by 4 bases and J by 9 bases. Naive CD8 cells lacked CD45RO and underwent positive selection for CCR7, leaving out terminally differentiated effector memory CD45RA+ cells. Source material: naive CD8+ T cells sorted from blood. The receptor comes from a man aged 25 to 40 in good health. The chain uses TRBV5-6 and TRBJ2-7; 11 bases match TRBD1. The CDR3 spells CASSPDRGLRQYF. CDR3 nucleotides: TGTGCCAGCAGCCCGGACAGGGGGCTTCGGCAGTACTTC.